These 10 T cell receptor beta chains share one sample of origin, sequenced in a study of control samples from healthy donors and cancer patients. The data were produced by immunoSEQ multiplex PCR, yet TCRdb's version contains in-frame clones alone and is incomplete. The data contain 150,000 to 200,000 clones, approximately 90% of them singletons. The sample comprised blood. Source of these receptors: a woman aged 25 to 39 in good health.

The chain couples TRBV12-3 or TRBV12-4 to TRBJ1-1; D gene uncertain. Trimming shortened V by 9 bases and J by 3 bases, and 11 bases separated the two germline ends. The CDR3 is 12 residues long. The CDR3 loop reads CASSLGYTEAFF. The DNA of the CDR3 is TGTGCCAGTTCCTTGGGGTACACTGAAGCTTTCTTT.

This chain uses TRBV9 with TRBJ1-2, with no clear D. The germline CDR1 and CDR2 sequences are SGDLS and YYNGEE. This CDR3 has 14 residues. Trimming stripped 2 bases from V and 4 bases from J, with 12 bases between. CDR3 sequence (DNA): TGTGCCAGCAGCGTTGAGTCGGCCTTCTATGGCTACACCTTC. Translation gives CASSVESAFYGYTF.

The CDR3 reads CASSPLASSYNEQFF. CDR3 bases: TGTGCCAGCAGCCCGCTAGCGAGCTCCTACAATGAGCAGTTCTTC. This chain connects TRBV3-1 (or the pseudogene TRBV3-2) to TRBJ2-1; the D gene is possibly TRBD2 (6 bases). Trimming took off 4 bases at V and 0 bases at J, with 10 bases between the two ends. The germline CDR1 and CDR2 sequences are LGHDT and YNNKEL (reference sequence). The CDR3 totals 15 residues.

This chain uses TRBV28 with TRBJ2-1; no firm D call. This CDR3 has 12 amino acids. V lost 5 bases and J 4 bases, leaving 6 bases between the germline ends. Per germline, CDR1 MDHEN and CDR2 SYDVKM. CDR3 residues: CASSPPYNEQFF. CDR3 bases: TGTGCCAGCAGTCCCCCATACAATGAGCAGTTCTTC.

The chain joins TRBV9 to TRBJ2-2, with a weak D call TRBD2 (6 bases). Germline lookup yields CDR1 SGDLS and CDR2 YYNGEE. The CDR3 sequence is 16 residues long. Between the trimmed V and J ends, which lost 4 bases and 6 bases, there was a span of 19 bases. CDR3: CASSPGAGILAGELFF. CDR3 DNA sequence: TGTGCCAGCAGCCCCGGAGCGGGCATACTTGCCGGGGAGCTGTTTTTT.

This CDR3 is CASTSPTGPSSYEQYF. For the CDR3, the DNA is TGTGCCAGCACCTCCCCCACAGGACCCAGCTCCTACGAGCAGTACTTC. The chain recombines TRBV28 with TRBJ2-7; D is perhaps TRBD1 (5 bases). CDR1 MDHEN and CDR2 SYDVKM come from the germline V gene. V was clipped by 7 bases and J by 0 bases, with 19 bases between them. This CDR3 spans 16 amino acids.

The J gene is TRBJ2-7, the V gene TRBV27; no firm D call. Trimming shortened V by 6 bases and J by 3 bases, and 12 bases separated the two germline ends. The V gene's germline CDR1 is MNHEY and CDR2 SMNVEV (reference sequence). CDR3 length: 13 amino acids. CDR3 sequence reads: CASSSENHYEQYF. DNA of the CDR3: TGTGCCAGCAGCTCCGAGAATCACTACGAGCAGTACTTC.

The rearrangement uses TRBV2 and TRBJ2-5; D not resolved. The CDR3 extends over 13 amino acids. V lost 2 bases and J lost 7, with 11 bases in between. Germline loops: CDR1 SNHLY, CDR2 FYNNEI. The CDR3: CASSERPSRTQYF. Here the CDR3 DNA reads TGTGCCAGCAGTGAAAGGCCCTCAAGGACCCAGTACTTC.

The J gene is TRBJ2-7, the V gene TRBV19; D gene uncertain. V gave up 5 bases and J gave up 2 bases, with 10 bases separating them. The CDR3 extends over 13 amino acids. The germline gives CDR1 LNHDA, CDR2 SQIVND (reference sequence). CDR3 sequence: CASSFGVTYEQYF. In DNA form, the CDR3 reads TGTGCCAGTAGTTTCGGCGTGACCTACGAGCAGTACTTC.

This sequence joins TRBV28 and TRBJ1-2, with 12 bases identical to TRBD1. The germline V gene encodes CDR1 MDHEN and CDR2 SYDVKM. V was pared by 5 bases and J by 9 bases, with 10 bases of the junction left unmatched. The CDR3 runs 15 residues. CDR3 nucleotide sequence: TGTGCCAGCAGTCCGACCGGGACAGGGGGCAAAAGCTACACCTTC. Protein: CASSPTGTGGKSYTF.